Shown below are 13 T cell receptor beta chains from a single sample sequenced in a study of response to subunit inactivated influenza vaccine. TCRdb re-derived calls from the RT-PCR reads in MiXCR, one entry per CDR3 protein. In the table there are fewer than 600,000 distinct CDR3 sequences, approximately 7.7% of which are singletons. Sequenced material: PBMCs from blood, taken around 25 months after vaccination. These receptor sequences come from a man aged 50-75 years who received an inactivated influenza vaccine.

The CDR3 region is CASSQGTGVSYNEQFF. DNA of the CDR3: TGCGCCAGCAGCCAAGGGACAGGGGTCTCCTACAATGAGCAGTTCTTC. The V call is TRBV4-1, the J call TRBJ2-1, with 9 bases matching TRBD1. The junction had 1 base not matched to a gene; V was cut back by 1 base and J by 0 bases. CDR3 length: 16 residues. Germline V gene lookup returns CDR1 MGHRA and CDR2 YSYEKL.

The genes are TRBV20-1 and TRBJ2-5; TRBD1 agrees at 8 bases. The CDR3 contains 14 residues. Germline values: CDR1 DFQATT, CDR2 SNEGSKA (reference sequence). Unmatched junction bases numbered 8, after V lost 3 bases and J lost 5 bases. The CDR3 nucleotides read TGCAGTGCTAGGTCGCAGGGGGCGCGGGAGACCCAGTACTTC. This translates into CSARSQGARETQYF.

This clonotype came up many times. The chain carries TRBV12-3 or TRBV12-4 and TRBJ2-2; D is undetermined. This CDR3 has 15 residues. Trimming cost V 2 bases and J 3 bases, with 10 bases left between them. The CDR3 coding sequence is TGTGCCAGCAGTTTACGGTACATCGACACCGGGGAGCTGTTTTTT. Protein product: CASSLRYIDTGELFF.

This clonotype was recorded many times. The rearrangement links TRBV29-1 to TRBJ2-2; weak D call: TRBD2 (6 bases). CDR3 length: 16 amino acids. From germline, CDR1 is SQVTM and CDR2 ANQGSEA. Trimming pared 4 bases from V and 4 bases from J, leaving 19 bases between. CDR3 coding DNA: TGCAGCGTTGGGTATCCGCTAGCGTGGGCCACCGGGGAGCTGTTTTTT. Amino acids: CSVGYPLAWATGELFF.

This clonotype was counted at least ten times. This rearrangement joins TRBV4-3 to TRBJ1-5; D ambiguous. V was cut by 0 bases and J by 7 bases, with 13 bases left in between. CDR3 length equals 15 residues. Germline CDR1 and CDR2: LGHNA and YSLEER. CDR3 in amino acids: CASSQESGLKQPQHF. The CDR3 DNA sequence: TGCGCCAGCAGCCAAGAGTCCGGCCTAAAACAGCCCCAGCATTTT.

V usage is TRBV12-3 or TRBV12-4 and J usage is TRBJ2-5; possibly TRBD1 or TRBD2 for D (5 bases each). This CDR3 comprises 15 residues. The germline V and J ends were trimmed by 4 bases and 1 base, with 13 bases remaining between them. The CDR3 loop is CASSWGSAGQETQYF. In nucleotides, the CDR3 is TGTGCCAGCAGTTGGGGGTCGGCGGGCCAAGAGACCCAGTACTTC.

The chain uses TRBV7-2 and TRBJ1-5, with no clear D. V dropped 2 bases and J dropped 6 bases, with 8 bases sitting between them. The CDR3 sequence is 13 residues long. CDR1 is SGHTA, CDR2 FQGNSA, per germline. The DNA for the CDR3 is TGTGCCAGCAGCTTAAATTATGGTCAGCCCCAGCATTTT. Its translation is CASSLNYGQPQHF. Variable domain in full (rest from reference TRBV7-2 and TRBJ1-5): GAGVSQSPSNKVTEKGKDVELRCDPISGHTALYWYRQSLGQGLEFLIYFQGNSAPDKSGLPSDRFSAERTGGSVSTLTIQRTQQEDSAVYLCASSLNYGQPQHFGDGTRLSIL.

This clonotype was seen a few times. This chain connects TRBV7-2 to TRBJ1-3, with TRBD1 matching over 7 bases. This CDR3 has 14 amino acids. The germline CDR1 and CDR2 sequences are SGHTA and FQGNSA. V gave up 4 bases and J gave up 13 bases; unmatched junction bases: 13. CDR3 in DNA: TGTGCCAGCAGCTCAAATCGGCGGACAGGATCGATATATTTT. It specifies CASSSNRRTGSIYF. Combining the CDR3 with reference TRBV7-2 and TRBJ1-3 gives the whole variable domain GAGVSQSPSNKVTEKGKDVELRCDPISGHTALYWYRQSLGQGLEFLIYFQGNSAPDKSGLPSDRFSAERTGGSVSTLTIQRTQQEDSAVYLCASSSNRRTGSIYFGEGSWLTVV.

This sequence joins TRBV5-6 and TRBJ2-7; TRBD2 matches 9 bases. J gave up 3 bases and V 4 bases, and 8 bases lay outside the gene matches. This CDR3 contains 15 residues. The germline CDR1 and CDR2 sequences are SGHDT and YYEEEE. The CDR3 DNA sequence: TGTGCCAGCAGCCTCCGGGGACTAGCCGACTACGAGCAGTACTTC. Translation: CASSLRGLADYEQYF.

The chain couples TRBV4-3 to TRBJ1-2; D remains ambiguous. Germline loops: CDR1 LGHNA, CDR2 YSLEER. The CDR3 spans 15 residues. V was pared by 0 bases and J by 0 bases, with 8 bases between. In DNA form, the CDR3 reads TGCGCCAGCAGCCAAGACTACAGTACTAACTATGGCTACACCTTC. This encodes CASSQDYSTNYGYTF.

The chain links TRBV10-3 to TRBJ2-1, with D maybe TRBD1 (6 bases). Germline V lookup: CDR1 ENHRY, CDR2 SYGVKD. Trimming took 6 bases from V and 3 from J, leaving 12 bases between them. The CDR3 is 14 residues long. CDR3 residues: CAIRSGQYYNEQFF. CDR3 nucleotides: TGTGCCATCAGATCTGGACAGTACTACAATGAGCAGTTCTTC.

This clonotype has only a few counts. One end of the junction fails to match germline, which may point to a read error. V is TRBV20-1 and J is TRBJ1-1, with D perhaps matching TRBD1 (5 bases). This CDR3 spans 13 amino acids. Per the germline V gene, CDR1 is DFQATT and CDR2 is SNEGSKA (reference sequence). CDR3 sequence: CSGRGAGGTEAFF. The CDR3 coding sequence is TGCAGTGGTAGAGGTGCTGGGGGCACTGAAGCTTTCTTT.

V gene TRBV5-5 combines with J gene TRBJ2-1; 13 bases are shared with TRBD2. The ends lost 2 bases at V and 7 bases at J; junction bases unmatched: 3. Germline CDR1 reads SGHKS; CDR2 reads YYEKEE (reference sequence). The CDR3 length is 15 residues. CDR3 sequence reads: CASSFRGLAGNEQFF. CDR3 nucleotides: TGTGCCAGCAGCTTTAGGGGACTAGCGGGAAATGAGCAGTTCTTC. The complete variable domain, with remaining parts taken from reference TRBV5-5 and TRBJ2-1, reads DAGVTQSPTHLIKTRGQQVTLRCSPISGHKSVSWYQQVLGQGPQFIFQYYEKEERGRGNFPDRFSARQFPNYSSELNVNALLLGDSALYLCASSFRGLAGNEQFFGPGTRLTVL.